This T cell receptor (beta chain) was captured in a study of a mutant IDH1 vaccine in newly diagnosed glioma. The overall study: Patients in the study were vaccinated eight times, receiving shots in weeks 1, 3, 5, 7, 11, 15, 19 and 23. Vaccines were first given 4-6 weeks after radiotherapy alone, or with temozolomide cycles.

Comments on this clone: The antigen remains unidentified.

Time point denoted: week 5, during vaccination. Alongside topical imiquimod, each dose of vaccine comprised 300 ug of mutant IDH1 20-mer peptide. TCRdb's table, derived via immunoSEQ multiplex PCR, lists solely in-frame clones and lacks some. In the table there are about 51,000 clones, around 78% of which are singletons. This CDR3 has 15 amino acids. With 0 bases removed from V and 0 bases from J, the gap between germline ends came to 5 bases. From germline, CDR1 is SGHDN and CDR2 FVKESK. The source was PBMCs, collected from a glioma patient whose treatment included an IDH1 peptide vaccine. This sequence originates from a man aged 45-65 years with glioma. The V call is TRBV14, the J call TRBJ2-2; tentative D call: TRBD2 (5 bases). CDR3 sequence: CASSQETTNTGELFF. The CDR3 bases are TGTGCCAGCAGCCAAGAGACTACGAACACCGGGGAGCTGTTTTTT.